This entry describes one T cell receptor beta chain. Its matching antigen is unknown. This entry comes from a study of CXCR3-negative and CXCR3-positive naive CD8 T cells. Overall study findings and caveats: Naive cells positive for CXCR3 carried more hydrophobic TRB CDR3s than CXCR3-negative ones.

The authors gated naive CD8+ T cells as CD45RO-CCR7+CD27+CD95-. The CDR3 contains 14 residues. Germline assignment: CDR1 SGDLS and CDR2 YYNGEE. cDNA libraries for TRB were generated by 5' RACE incorporating UMI labels. Reanalyzing the 5' RACE reads, TCRdb keeps one entry per CDR3 protein, without DNA. Its table records about 89,000 distinct CDR3 sequences. The sample comprised naive CXCR3+ CD8+ T cells from blood. Sample subset: CD45RO-CCR7+CD27+CD95- naive CD8+ T cells expressing CXCR3 (TNR3+). This chain joins TRBV9 and TRBJ1-4; there is no DNA to check the TCRdb D call of TRBD1. The source of this sequence is a human donor in good health. Some clones in this sample may be carry-over from other donors' samples. The chain's CDR3 is CASSPPGQTEKLFF.